Included here is one TCR beta chain sequence, with context. The data belong to a study of blood T cell repertoires in COVID-19. The overall study: COVID-19 samples collected from the United States, Italy and Spain covered acute and convalescent phases.

There are 15 residues in the CDR3. The V gene's germline CDR1 is KGHSY and CDR2 FQNENV. The V and J ends lost 3 bases and 0 bases, in that order; junction bases with no gene match: 2. Per the original methods: Using reference gene primer amplification, nucleated cell counts were estimated. Some clones are missing from TCRdb's copy, which holds only in-frame ones; the method was immunoSEQ multiplex PCR. V, J and clone size derive from that table, while D and trimming were established from the DNA sequence. Of 250,000 or so clones listed, 88% were seen once; the top ten hold about 0.99%. Material for sequencing was peripheral blood. The V gene is TRBV16, the J gene TRBJ1-5; 7 nucleotides match TRBD1. The clonotype originates from a middle-aged woman who had recovered from COVID-19. CDR3 protein: CASSHRGASNQPQHF. CDR3 nucleotides: TGTGCCAGCAGCCACAGGGGGGCTAGCAATCAGCCCCAGCATTTT.